These T cell receptor beta chains were read from a single sample in a study of technical replicates of blood from a few donors. Data came from immunoSEQ multiplex PCR; TCRdb stores just in-frame clones and leaves some out. Of around 92,000 clones listed, about 94% are singletons. Specimen: T cells isolated from PBMCs. The receptor set was obtained from a human donor in good health. Both conserved end residues are part of each CDR3. A D gene is named only where the DNA matches it firmly. Only some rows state a clone size, as once, few, many or a class for expanded clones.

V gene: TRBV28
clone size: NA
J gene: TRBJ2-1
D gene: TRBD2
CDR3 length: 19
CDR3 DNA: TGTGCCAGCAGCCAAACTAACCCCTGGTCGCAGCGGGGTTACACTGAGCAGTTCTTC
CDR3 protein: CASSQTNPWSQRGYTEQFF

V gene: TRBV10-1
clone size: NA
J gene: TRBJ2-2
D gene: NA
CDR3 length: 16
CDR3 DNA: TGCGCCAGCAGTGACCCGCTCCCTAGGGGCACCGGGGAGCTGTTTTTT
CDR3 protein: CASSDPLPRGTGELFF

V gene: TRBV25-1
clone size: NA
J gene: TRBJ2-7
D gene: NA
CDR3 length: 15
CDR3 DNA: TGTGCCAGCAGTGAAACGGGGGGCCCTTTCTACGAGCAGTACTTC
CDR3 protein: CASSETGGPFYEQYF

V gene: TRBV19
clone size: NA
J gene: TRBJ1-4
D gene: TRBD1
CDR3 length: 17
CDR3 DNA: TGTGCCAGTAGATCACACGGGACAGCGGCAACTAATGAAAAACTGTTTTTT
CDR3 protein: CASRSHGTAATNEKLFF

V gene: TRBV4-1
clone size: NA
J gene: TRBJ1-1
D gene: NA
CDR3 length: 14
CDR3 DNA: TGCGCCAGCAGCCAAGAAGGGGGGAACACTGAAGCTTTCTTT
CDR3 protein: CASSQEGGNTEAFF

V gene: TRBV7-6
clone size: NA
J gene: TRBJ2-5
D gene: TRBD1
CDR3 length: 13
CDR3 DNA: TGTGCCAGCAGCTTAGCAGACAGGGGGACCCAGTACTTC
CDR3 protein: CASSLADRGTQYF

V gene: TRBV28
clone size: NA
J gene: TRBJ1-2
D gene: NA
CDR3 length: 13
CDR3 DNA: TGTGCCAGCAGTTTAGGCAGGGGCTATGGCTACACCTTC
CDR3 protein: CASSLGRGYGYTF

V gene: TRBV4-1
clone size: NA
J gene: TRBJ2-5
D gene: TRBD2
CDR3 length: 17
CDR3 DNA: TGCGCCAGCAGCCAAGGGAGCGGGGGCTTTCCTAAAGAGACCCAGTACTTC
CDR3 protein: CASSQGSGGFPKETQYF

V gene: TRBV12-5
clone size: NA
J gene: TRBJ2-7
D gene: NA
CDR3 length: 16
CDR3 DNA: TGTGCTAGTGGTTTGCTGCTACAGGGATTGAGTTACGAGCAGTACTTC
CDR3 protein: CASGLLLQGLSYEQYF

V gene: TRBV11-2
clone size: NA
J gene: TRBJ2-7
D gene: TRBD2
CDR3 length: 14
CDR3 DNA: TGTGCCAGCGGAAGACTAGCGGGGGCTAGGGAGCAGTACTTC
CDR3 protein: CASGRLAGAREQYF

V gene: TRBV6-5
clone size: NA
J gene: TRBJ2-2
D gene: NA
CDR3 length: 15
CDR3 DNA: TGTGCCAGCAGTTACATGAGGATCGAGGCCGGGGAGCTGTTTTTT
CDR3 protein: CASSYMRIEAGELFF

V gene: TRBV19
clone size: NA
J gene: TRBJ2-1
D gene: NA
CDR3 length: 12
CDR3 DNA: TGTGCCACCGGTCGGGGTTACAATGAGCAGTTCTTC
CDR3 protein: CATGRGYNEQFF

V gene: TRBV9
clone size: NA
J gene: TRBJ2-5
D gene: TRBD1
CDR3 length: 14
CDR3 DNA: TGTGCCAGCAGCACCGGGACAGTGGGAGAGACCCAGTACTTC
CDR3 protein: CASSTGTVGETQYF

V gene: TRBV6-1
clone size: NA
J gene: TRBJ2-4
D gene: TRBD2
CDR3 length: 16
CDR3 DNA: TGTGCCAGCAGTGAAGCGCCCGGGAGGACGGGAAACATTCAGTACTTC
CDR3 protein: CASSEAPGRTGNIQYF

V gene: TRBV11-2
clone size: NA
J gene: TRBJ2-1
D gene: NA
CDR3 length: 18
CDR3 DNA: TGTGCCAGCAGCTTAGATCGATCAAGGGGTAGCCCCTACAATGAGCAGTTCTTC
CDR3 protein: CASSLDRSRGSPYNEQFF

V gene: TRBV18
clone size: NA
J gene: TRBJ2-7
D gene: NA
CDR3 length: 13
CDR3 DNA: TGTGCCAGCTCCCCCTCCTCTTCCTACGAGCAGTACTTC
CDR3 protein: CASSPSSSYEQYF

V gene: TRBV4-1
clone size: NA
J gene: TRBJ2-2
D gene: TRBD1
CDR3 length: 15
CDR3 DNA: TGCGCCAGCAGCCAACCAAGACAGGGTGATCGGGAGCTGTTTTTT
CDR3 protein: CASSQPRQGDRELFF

V gene: TRBV7-6
clone size: few
J gene: TRBJ2-5
D gene: TRBD2
CDR3 length: 15
CDR3 DNA: TGTGCCAGCAGCTCCCCTGCGGGGGGGCTGGAGACCCAGTACTTC
CDR3 protein: CASSSPAGGLETQYF

V gene: TRBV19
clone size: NA
J gene: TRBJ1-3
D gene: NA
CDR3 length: 15
CDR3 DNA: TGTGCCAGTAGTATTGGCATCCACTCTGGAAACACCATATATTTT
CDR3 protein: CASSIGIHSGNTIYF

V gene: TRBV4-1
clone size: NA
J gene: TRBJ1-1
D gene: NA
CDR3 length: 16
CDR3 DNA: TGCGCCAGCAGCCAAACCGGGACACTGCTTTCGACTGAAGCTTTCTTT
CDR3 protein: CASSQTGTLLSTEAFF

V gene: TRBV4-2
clone size: NA
J gene: TRBJ2-5
D gene: TRBD2
CDR3 length: 15
CDR3 DNA: TGTGCCAGCAGCCAAGGGACTAGCGGGCGAGAGACCCAGTACTTC
CDR3 protein: CASSQGTSGRETQYF

V gene: TRBV30
clone size: NA
J gene: TRBJ2-1
D gene: NA
CDR3 length: 17
CDR3 DNA: TGTGCCTGGACCAGCCCGGGACTCCAGGACAACGACAATGAGCAGTTCTTC
CDR3 protein: CAWTSPGLQDNDNEQFF

V gene: TRBV5-8
clone size: NA
J gene: TRBJ1-1
D gene: TRBD1
CDR3 length: 14
CDR3 DNA: TGTGCCAGCAGCGACCCAGGGGGCCTCGCTGAAGCTTTCTTT
CDR3 protein: CASSDPGGLAEAFF

V gene: TRBV5-4
clone size: NA
J gene: TRBJ1-5
D gene: NA
CDR3 length: 15
CDR3 DNA: TGTGCCAGCAGCTTGGAGGCAGGGTTCAATCAGCCCCAGCATTTT
CDR3 protein: CASSLEAGFNQPQHF

V gene: TRBV2
clone size: NA
J gene: TRBJ1-2
D gene: NA
CDR3 length: 13
CDR3 DNA: TGTGCCAGCAGTGTGGGAGCCGGGTATGGCTACACCTTC
CDR3 protein: CASSVGAGYGYTF

V gene: TRBV9
clone size: NA
J gene: TRBJ2-7
D gene: NA
CDR3 length: 13
CDR3 DNA: TGTGCCAGCAGCGTAGTTTCGGGCTACGAGCAGTACTTC
CDR3 protein: CASSVVSGYEQYF

V gene: TRBV27
clone size: NA
J gene: TRBJ1-2
D gene: TRBD1
CDR3 length: 16
CDR3 DNA: TGTGCCAGCAGTTTTCAAACAGGGGGCTTGCAGGTTGGCTACACCTTC
CDR3 protein: CASSFQTGGLQVGYTF

V gene: TRBV6-1
clone size: NA
J gene: TRBJ1-1
D gene: NA
CDR3 length: 13
CDR3 DNA: TGTGCCAGCAGTCCCACAGGGAACACTGAAGCTTTCTTT
CDR3 protein: CASSPTGNTEAFF

V gene: TRBV5-4
clone size: NA
J gene: TRBJ2-3
D gene: TRBD2
CDR3 length: 15
CDR3 DNA: TGTGCCAGCAGCTTGGGTAGGACTAGCGGAGATACGCAGTATTTT
CDR3 protein: CASSLGRTSGDTQYF

V gene: TRBV10-3
clone size: NA
J gene: TRBJ1-5
D gene: NA
CDR3 length: 14
CDR3 DNA: TGTGCCATCAGACCAGGGGATAGCAATCAGCCCCAGCATTTT
CDR3 protein: CAIRPGDSNQPQHF

V gene: TRBV5-6
clone size: NA
J gene: TRBJ2-7
D gene: TRBD1
CDR3 length: 16
CDR3 DNA: TGTGCCAGCAGCCCCTGGACAGGGTCGACGGCCTACGAGCAGTACTTC
CDR3 protein: CASSPWTGSTAYEQYF

V gene: TRBV4-1
clone size: NA
J gene: TRBJ1-5
D gene: NA
CDR3 length: 16
CDR3 DNA: TGCGCCAGCAGCCCAGTCCCCGGGGGTTTGGGGCAGCCCCAGCATTTT
CDR3 protein: CASSPVPGGLGQPQHF

V gene: TRBV18
clone size: NA
J gene: TRBJ2-7
D gene: TRBD1
CDR3 length: 16
CDR3 DNA: TGTGCCAGCTCACCGACGGAACCGGGACAGCGCTACGAGCAGTACTTC
CDR3 protein: CASSPTEPGQRYEQYF

V gene: TRBV4-1
clone size: NA
J gene: TRBJ2-2
D gene: TRBD2
CDR3 length: 17
CDR3 DNA: TGCGCCAGCAGCCCTCTTCTAGCGGGAGTCAACACCGGGGAGCTGTTTTTT
CDR3 protein: CASSPLLAGVNTGELFF

V gene: TRBV7-9
clone size: NA
J gene: TRBJ1-1
D gene: TRBD1
CDR3 length: 16
CDR3 DNA: TGTGCCAGCAGCCCAGGGGCGGGACAGATGAACACTGAAGCTTTCTTT
CDR3 protein: CASSPGAGQMNTEAFF

V gene: TRBV29-1
clone size: once
J gene: TRBJ1-3
D gene: NA
CDR3 length: 15
CDR3 DNA: TGCAGCGCATTGACTGGAGAGGTATCCGGAAACACCATATATTTT
CDR3 protein: CSALTGEVSGNTIYF

V gene: TRBV7-9
clone size: NA
J gene: TRBJ2-3
D gene: NA
CDR3 length: 15
CDR3 DNA: TGTGCCAGCAGCTTGCCCACGGGAGAGACAGATACGCAGTATTTT
CDR3 protein: CASSLPTGETDTQYF

V gene: TRBV5-4
clone size: NA
J gene: TRBJ1-1
D gene: NA
CDR3 length: 18
CDR3 DNA: TGTGCCAGCAGCTTGGCTCCGACAGGAAAATCTTTGAACACTGAAGCTTTCTTT
CDR3 protein: CASSLAPTGKSLNTEAFF

V gene: TRBV5-4
clone size: NA
J gene: TRBJ1-6
D gene: TRBD1
CDR3 length: 15
CDR3 DNA: TGTGCCAGCAGCACCCCCGGACAGGGCAATTTTCCCCTCCACTTT
CDR3 protein: CASSTPGQGNFPLHF

V gene: TRBV29-1
clone size: NA
J gene: TRBJ2-3
D gene: TRBD2
CDR3 length: 14
CDR3 DNA: TGCAGCGTTGGGCTAGCGGGGCCGACAGATACGCAGTATTTT
CDR3 protein: CSVGLAGPTDTQYF

V gene: TRBV7-9
clone size: NA
J gene: TRBJ2-3
D gene: TRBD1
CDR3 length: 15
CDR3 DNA: TGTGCCAGCAGCCCCGGACAGGGGGCAACAGATACGCAGTATTTT
CDR3 protein: CASSPGQGATDTQYF

V gene: TRBV9
clone size: NA
J gene: TRBJ2-1
D gene: NA
CDR3 length: 15
CDR3 DNA: TGTGCCAGCAGCGCCACCGGGGGTCATGTTAATGAGCAGTTCTTC
CDR3 protein: CASSATGGHVNEQFF

V gene: TRBV7-6
clone size: NA
J gene: TRBJ2-2
D gene: NA
CDR3 length: 13
CDR3 DNA: TGTGCCAGCAGCCGCTCACGGACCGGGGAGCTGTTTTTT
CDR3 protein: CASSRSRTGELFF

V gene: TRBV4-1
clone size: NA
J gene: TRBJ1-5
D gene: NA
CDR3 length: 16
CDR3 DNA: TGCGCCAGCAGCCAGTCAAACAGTTATAGCAATCAGCCCCAGCATTTT
CDR3 protein: CASSQSNSYSNQPQHF

V gene: TRBV18
clone size: NA
J gene: TRBJ2-5
D gene: TRBD2
CDR3 length: 16
CDR3 DNA: TGTGCCAGCTCACCACTTCCGGGAGCGGGGGGTGAGACCCAGTACTTC
CDR3 protein: CASSPLPGAGGETQYF

V gene: TRBV19
clone size: NA
J gene: TRBJ1-1
D gene: TRBD1
CDR3 length: 18
CDR3 DNA: TGTGCCAGTGTTTGGGACAGGGGATATGGAGGAATGAACACTGAAGCTTTCTTT
CDR3 protein: CASVWDRGYGGMNTEAFF

V gene: TRBV28
clone size: NA
J gene: TRBJ2-7
D gene: TRBD1
CDR3 length: 20
CDR3 DNA: TGTGCCAGCAGTTCCGAACTCGAGCCCCCAGGGGGCCTTACGGTTTGGGGGCAGTACTTC
CDR3 protein: CASSSELEPPGGLTVWGQYF